These 25 T cell receptor beta chains came from one sample sequenced in a study of T-cell reconstitution after alpha-beta-depleted transplantation in children. Unique molecular identifiers were used in preparing the TCRbeta library. One entry per CDR3 protein, called by TCRdb with MiXCR from the PCR reads. The data show about 900,000 distinct CDR3 sequences, roughly 29% seen once. The material was PBMCs, mostly from graft donor cells, obtained 360 days after TCRalphabeta/CD19-depleted stem cell transplant. Source of these receptors: a boy under two years old who had a stem cell transplant for SCID, so the T cells may come from the graft donor.

The V call is TRBV10-3, the J call TRBJ2-7; 9 nucleotides agree with TRBD1. Germline V lookup: CDR1 ENHRY, CDR2 SYGVKD. The CDR3 runs to 13 residues. Trimming removed 7 bases from V and 2 bases from J; junction bases left unmatched: 3. The CDR3 coding sequence is TGTGCCATCAAAGGACAGGGGCCCTACGAGCAGTACTTC. As protein: CAIKGQGPYEQYF.

CDR3 DNA: TGTGCCAGCAGTTACTCGACGTCAGCTAGCGAGCAGTACTTC. It translates to CASSYSTSASEQYF. The V gene is TRBV6-5, the J gene TRBJ2-7; D gene unclear. Germline V gives CDR1 MNHEY, CDR2 SVGAGI. This CDR3 comprises 14 residues. The V gene lost 0 bases and the J gene lost 6 bases, with 12 bases spanning the gap.

This chain joins TRBV28 and TRBJ2-2; TRBD1 is a possible D gene (6 bases). The CDR3 sequence is 16 residues long. The germline CDR1 and CDR2 sequences are MDHEN and SYDVKM. V lost 3 bases and J lost 0, with 11 bases in between. CDR3 amino acids: CASSFPGHPNTGELFF. DNA of the CDR3: TGTGCCAGCAGTTTCCCGGGACATCCGAACACCGGGGAGCTGTTTTTT.

The chain employs TRBV12-3 or TRBV12-4 and TRBJ2-2, with 8 nucleotides matching TRBD2. CDR3 length: 16 amino acids. With 3 bases clipped from V and 4 bases from J, the junction kept 7 bases outside the gene matches. CDR3: CASSLSGTSPTGELFF. The CDR3 DNA sequence: TGTGCCAGCAGTTTGTCCGGGACTAGTCCCACCGGGGAGCTGTTTTTT.

This clonotype was observed a handful of times. The chain uses TRBV7-9 and TRBJ2-3, with 13 nucleotides matching TRBD2. This CDR3 contains 16 residues. Trimming took 5 bases from V and 4 from J; bases not matched to a gene: 6. Germline lookup yields CDR1 SEHNR and CDR2 FQNEAQ (reference sequence). The CDR3 nucleotides read TGTGCCAGCAGCCCAGGACTAGCGGGGGAGTCAGATACGCAGTATTTT. As protein: CASSPGLAGESDTQYF.

This sequence joins TRBV6-6 and TRBJ2-2, with D possibly being TRBD1 (6 bases). V lost 2 bases and J lost 5, with 6 bases in between. This CDR3 region has 13 residues. CDR1 and CDR2 from the germline V gene are MNHNY and SVGAGI (reference sequence). The CDR3 DNA is TGTGCCAGCAGTTACGGACAGACCGGGGAGCTGTTTTTT. Its protein is CASSYGQTGELFF.

This clonotype was detected a few times. The chain joins TRBV20-1 to TRBJ1-1; 8 positions match TRBD1. This CDR3 has 14 amino acids. The germline gives CDR1 DFQATT, CDR2 SNEGSKA (reference sequence). V dropped 2 bases and J dropped 4; count of bases not matched to a gene: 6. The CDR3 DNA is TGCAGTGCTAGATCCGGACAGGGTGCCACTGAAGCTTTCTTT. This gives the protein CSARSGQGATEAFF.

The chain is built from TRBV4-1 and TRBJ2-1; tentatively, D is TRBD2 (6 bases). Trimming took off 0 bases at V and 3 bases at J, with 18 bases between the two ends. CDR3 length equals 18 residues. Germline V lookup: CDR1 MGHRA, CDR2 YSYEKL. The CDR3 coding sequence is TGCGCCAGCAGCCAAGACCCCGTTCCACCTAGCGACTACAATGAGCAGTTCTTC. This encodes CASSQDPVPPSDYNEQFF.

The chain carries TRBV6-5 and TRBJ2-2, with D maybe TRBD2 (5 bases). Germline-derived CDR1 and CDR2 are MNHEY and SVGAGI. There are 11 residues in the CDR3. With 6 bases removed from V and 9 bases from J, the gap between germline ends came to 8 bases. As DNA, the CDR3 is TGTGCCAGCAGCTCTAGCCGGGAGCTGTTTTTT. It is translated as CASSSSRELFF.

This clonotype appeared a few times. The chain has TRBV4-1 and TRBJ1-6, with 9 bases lining up with TRBD1. Germline assignment: CDR1 MGHRA and CDR2 YSYEKL. The V segment lost 1 base and the J segment 8 bases; nucleotides outside the gene matches: 6. The CDR3 is made up of 16 amino acids. The CDR3: CASSQGGQGWHSPLHF. In DNA, the CDR3 is TGCGCCAGCAGCCAAGGGGGACAGGGATGGCATTCACCCCTCCACTTT.

This clonotype was seen more than once but under ten times. The rearrangement links TRBV20-1 to TRBJ2-2; unclear D gene. CDR3 length: 15 residues. Deletions cut 5 bases from V and 0 bases from J, with 13 bases between. Looked up from germline, CDR1 is DFQATT and CDR2 is SNEGSKA (reference sequence). CDR3 region: CSASRIAANTGELFF. CDR3 sequence (DNA): TGCAGTGCTTCTAGAATCGCAGCGAACACCGGGGAGCTGTTTTTT.

The table lists this clonotype with a few counts. The V and J genes are TRBV3-1 and TRBJ2-1, with TRBD2 matching over 9 bases. V lost 3 bases to trimming and J lost 6 bases; unmatched junction nucleotides: 9. This CDR3 has 16 residues. From germline, CDR1 is LGHDT and CDR2 YNNKEL (reference sequence). The DNA of the CDR3 is TGTGCCAGCAGCCACCTTTGGGCTAGCGGGGCCAATGAGCAGTTCTTC. It translates to CASSHLWASGANEQFF.

This clonotype was counted at least ten times. The chain's CDR3 is CASSLPPGGGGYNEQFF. The DNA for the CDR3 is TGTGCCAGCAGTTTACCCCCGGGTGGGGGCGGATACAATGAGCAGTTCTTC. The rearrangement joins TRBV12-3 or TRBV12-4 to TRBJ2-1; a weak D match, TRBD1 (6 bases). The CDR3 totals 17 residues. V lost 2 bases and J 4 bases, leaving 18 bases between the germline ends.

The V gene is TRBV9, the J gene TRBJ2-2; TRBD2 matches 7 bases. J was trimmed by 2 bases and V by 4 bases; bases with no gene match: 8. Looked up from germline, CDR1 is SGDLS and CDR2 is YYNGEE. The CDR3 spans 16 residues. The CDR3 is CASSYGAGSNTGELFF. DNA of the CDR3: TGTGCCAGCAGCTATGGAGCGGGGAGTAACACCGGGGAGCTGTTTTTT.

This clonotype was seen a few times. J is TRBJ1-5 and V is TRBV20-1, with D maybe TRBD1 (6 bases). The ends were cut back, 0 bases at V and 16 bases at J, with 16 bases in the middle. CDR1 is DFQATT and CDR2 is SNEGSKA in the germline V gene (reference sequence). The CDR3 has 12 residues. CDR3 nucleotide sequence: TGCAGTGCTAGAGATCCGGGGGACAAGAAACATTTT. Amino acids: CSARDPGDKKHF.

Only a few counts were recorded for this clonotype. This chain connects TRBV28 to TRBJ2-7; no definite D call. The CDR3 is made up of 12 amino acids. V lost 6 bases and J 5 bases, leaving 11 bases between the germline ends. CDR1 and CDR2 (germline): MDHEN, SYDVKM. CDR3 region: CASRLRANEQYF. Written as DNA, the CDR3 is TGTGCCAGCAGACTTAGGGCCAACGAGCAGTACTTC.

This clonotype was seen a handful of times. The gene calls are TRBV20-1 and TRBJ2-3, with D perhaps matching TRBD1 (6 bases). The CDR3 has 15 amino acids. The germline V gene has CDR1 DFQATT and CDR2 SNEGSKA (reference sequence). Trimming shortened V by 3 bases and J by 5 bases, and 18 bases separated the two germline ends. DNA of the CDR3: TGCAGTGCTAGGGCATTAGGCAGGGGCAGAGATACGCAGTATTTT. This sequence encodes CSARALGRGRDTQYF.

The table lists this clonotype with a few counts. This chain links TRBV30 with TRBJ2-1, with a tentative D call TRBD1 (6 bases). Trimming took 8 bases from V and 10 from J, leaving 12 bases between them. CDR3 length: 10 amino acids. CDR1 GTSNPN and CDR2 SVGIG come from the germline V gene (reference sequence). In DNA, the CDR3 is TGTGCCCTGGGGACATACGAGCAGTTCTTC. Translated, it gives CALGTYEQFF.

This clonotype has only one observation. The chain combines TRBV2 with TRBJ2-1; no clear D. Germline V lookup: CDR1 SNHLY, CDR2 FYNNEI. Trimming removed 0 bases from V and 9 bases from J, with 6 bases in between. This CDR3 has 12 residues. In DNA, the CDR3 is TGTGCCAGCAGTGAAGCGTTCATTGAGCAGTTCTTC. This encodes CASSEAFIEQFF.

This chain joins TRBV3-1 and TRBJ2-5; D is unclear. The CDR3 extends over 15 amino acids. Germline loops: CDR1 LGHDT, CDR2 YNNKEL (reference sequence). V was cut by 3 bases and J by 4 bases, with 15 bases left in between. DNA of the CDR3: TGTGCCAGCAGCCAGAGTCTGGTGCTAAGAGAGACCCAGTACTTC. It yields the protein CASSQSLVLRETQYF.

The chain has TRBV18 and TRBJ2-1, with TRBD2 matching over 7 bases. The V gene's germline CDR1 is KGHSH and CDR2 LQKENI. There are 16 residues in the CDR3. With 1 base clipped from V and 8 bases from J, the junction kept 11 bases outside the gene matches. DNA of the CDR3: TGTGCCAGCTCACCACGCACAGCGGGGCTCCGGGATGAGCAGTTCTTC. As protein: CASSPRTAGLRDEQFF.

The table lists this clonotype with a few counts. The chain couples TRBV25-1 to TRBJ1-3; no firm D call. The length of the CDR3 is 16 residues. Deletions cut 1 base from V and 4 bases from J, with 14 bases between. Per the germline V gene, CDR1 is MGHDK and CDR2 is SYGVNS. The CDR3 here is CASSESPGAEGNTIYF. The CDR3 nucleotides are TGTGCCAGCAGTGAATCCCCGGGAGCGGAGGGAAACACCATATATTTT.

The chain couples TRBV6-2 or TRBV6-3 to TRBJ1-2; D uncertain. The CDR3 has 13 amino acids. The V and J ends lost 6 bases and 6 bases respectively, with 14 bases between them. Germline-derived CDR1 and CDR2 are MNHEY and SVGEGT. The CDR3 sequence: CASRFLRMDGYTF. The CDR3 DNA sequence: TGTGCCAGCAGATTCCTGAGAATGGATGGCTACACCTTC.

The genes are TRBV25-1 and TRBJ2-1, with D tentatively TRBD1 or TRBD2 (5 bases each). Looked up from germline, CDR1 is MGHDK and CDR2 is SYGVNS. V lost 4 bases and J 4 bases, leaving 17 bases between the germline ends. This CDR3 spans 16 amino acids. The CDR3 DNA sequence: TGTGCCAGCAGTGGATCCGGGACGGAGGCGTACAATGAGCAGTTCTTC. Its translation: CASSGSGTEAYNEQFF.

The chain is built from TRBV24-1 and TRBJ2-5, with TRBD2 identical over 7 bases. CDR1 and CDR2 (germline): KGHDR, SFDVKD. This CDR3 is built from 16 residues. V lost 3 bases, J lost 5 bases, and 11 bases stayed unmatched. This chain's CDR3 is CATSDTGTMPGETQYF. Here the CDR3 DNA reads TGTGCCACCAGTGATACGGGGACTATGCCTGGGGAGACCCAGTACTTC.